This TCR beta chain was found in a study of CD8 T cells in Susac syndrome. In blood CD8+ and CD4+ T cells, TCR beta underwent sequencing. This CDR3 comprises 19 residues. The RNA input was about 0.5 to 1 ug, and it was reverse transcribed with random hexamers. Amplification of TCR beta CDR3 was carried out by immunoSEQ multiplex PCR, which covered 54 Vbeta and 13 Jbeta segments. TCRdb passed the immunoSEQ multiplex PCR reads through MiXCR, listing each CDR3 protein once. This table holds more than 90,000 distinct CDR3 sequences, around 92% found once. The material sequenced was CD4+ T cells from PBMCs. The chain employs TRBV21-1 and TRBJ2-2; TRBD1 reflects the table's D call only, with no check against the DNA. TRBV21-1 is flagged as a pseudogene. The clonotype was recovered from a human donor with multiple sclerosis. This CDR3 is CATLKVTILEREPFGELFF. CDR3 DNA: TGTGCCACCTTAAAAGTTACAATCCTAGAACGGGAACCATTCGGGGAGCTGTTTTTT.